These T cell receptor beta chains were read from a single sample in a study of early T cells in non-severe SARS-CoV-2 infection. TCRdb re-derived calls from the 5' RACE reads in MiXCR, one entry per CDR3 protein. The sample includes 70,000 to 95,000 distinct CDR3 sequences, about 10% of them seen just once. Sequencing input: whole blood. These receptors were taken from an adult who was a healthcare worker with PCR-confirmed SARS-CoV-2 infection or an uninfected control (not recorded which). Each CDR3 is given with its conserved first and last residue. A D gene is named only where the DNA matches it firmly. The listing skips clone size in some rows; elsewhere it reads once, few, many or a size class.

abundance	d_gene	v_gene	j_gene	CDR3aa	CDR3nt
many	-	TRBV7-8	TRBJ1-4	CASSLSATNEKLFF	TGTGCCAGCAGCTTGAGTGCAACTAATGAAAAACTGTTTTTT
many	TRBD1	TRBV18	TRBJ1-1	CASSPLRQGGTEAFF	TGTGCCAGCTCACCATTGCGACAGGGAGGCACTGAAGCTTTCTTT
many	-	TRBV27	TRBJ2-3	CASSDFTRSDTQYF	TGTGCCAGCAGCGATTTTACTAGATCAGATACGCAGTATTTT
few	TRBD2	TRBV25-1	TRBJ2-7	CASSWTSGGHEQYF	TGTGCCAGCAGTTGGACTAGCGGGGGCCACGAGCAGTACTTC
few	-	TRBV29-1	TRBJ1-2	CSVGEANGYTF	TGCAGCGTTGGAGAGGCTAATGGCTACACCTTC
few	-	TRBV30	TRBJ1-2	CAWRGTGMDGYTF	TGTGCCTGGAGGGGTACAGGGATGGATGGCTACACCTTC
many	TRBD1	TRBV5-4	TRBJ2-7	CASSSPGQGFSYEQYF	TGTGCCAGCAGCTCACCGGGACAGGGCTTCTCCTACGAGCAGTACTTC
-	-	TRBV20-1	TRBJ1-2	CSASRDNDYGYTF	TGCAGTGCTAGCCGGGACAACGACTATGGCTACACCTTC
-	-	TRBV29-1	TRBJ2-5	CSVVTGPETQYF	TGCAGCGTTGTCACAGGGCCGGAGACCCAGTACTTC
few	-	TRBV3-1	TRBJ2-7	CASSPGGSAYEQYF	TGTGCCAGCAGCCCAGGAGGATCAGCCTACGAGCAGTACTTC
many	TRBD2	TRBV12-3/TRBV12-4	TRBJ2-1	CASTRLGLAGSSYNEQFF	TGTGCCAGCACCAGGTTAGGACTAGCTGGAAGCTCCTACAATGAGCAGTTCTTC
-	TRBD1	TRBV5-4	TRBJ2-1	CASSSRDRDHNEQFF	TGTGCCAGCAGCTCCCGGGACAGGGACCACAATGAGCAGTTCTTC
many	TRBD1	TRBV6-6	TRBJ1-1	CASSYPRDRGSNTEAFF	TGTGCCAGCAGTTACCCCCGGGACAGGGGGTCCAACACTGAAGCTTTCTTT
few	-	TRBV5-4	TRBJ2-7	CASSVPGTTSYEQYF	TGTGCCAGCAGTGTCCCCGGGACAACCTCCTACGAGCAGTACTTC
-	-	TRBV10-2	TRBJ2-1	CASSKIDEQFF	TGCGCCAGCAGCAAGATTGATGAGCAGTTCTTC
few	-	TRBV11-2	TRBJ2-5	CASSHTSYPRTQYF	TGTGCCAGCAGCCATACTAGCTACCCCAGGACCCAGTACTTC
-	-	TRBV6-5	TRBJ2-6	CASSVQASGANVLTF	TGTGCCAGCAGTGTACAGGCTTCTGGGGCCAACGTCCTGACTTTC
few	-	TRBV29-1	TRBJ2-1	CSVEGTGSYNEQFF	TGCAGCGTTGAAGGGACTGGCTCCTACAATGAGCAGTTCTTC
-	TRBD1	TRBV6-2/TRBV6-3	TRBJ1-5	CASSYQGVGHGQPQHF	TGTGCCAGCAGTTACCAGGGGGTCGGGCATGGTCAGCCCCAGCATTTT
few	-	TRBV29-1	TRBJ2-1	CSSSVSYNEQFF	TGCAGCTCGTCCGTTTCGTACAATGAGCAGTTCTTC
few	-	TRBV10-2	TRBJ2-2	CASSLQEKVNTGELFF	TGCGCCAGCAGTTTACAGGAGAAAGTGAACACCGGGGAGCTGTTTTTT
many	TRBD1	TRBV6-6	TRBJ1-1	CASSGQENTEAFF	TGTGCCAGCAGCGGACAGGAGAACACTGAAGCTTTCTTT
many	-	TRBV3-1	TRBJ1-4	CASSLPAGASNEKLFF	TGTGCCAGCAGCCTCCCGGCGGGGGCAAGTAATGAAAAACTGTTTTTT
-	-	TRBV5-4	TRBJ1-1	CASSRWGGAQDEAFF	TGTGCCAGCAGCCGATGGGGGGGCGCGCAGGATGAAGCTTTCTTT
-	-	TRBV7-2	TRBJ1-4	CASSLVVLEKLFF	TGTGCCAGCAGCTTAGTTGTATTAGAAAAACTGTTTTTT
few	-	TRBV2	TRBJ2-7	CASSERSGTAAIYEQYF	TGTGCCAGCAGTGAAAGGTCAGGGACCGCCGCAATCTACGAGCAGTACTTC
many	TRBD2	TRBV5-1	TRBJ2-2	CASSSRIAGGPSTGELFF	TGCGCCAGCAGCTCTCGAATAGCGGGGGGGCCGAGCACCGGGGAGCTGTTTTTT
-	-	TRBV9	TRBJ2-7	CASSVAGGSAYEQYF	TGTGCCAGCAGCGTAGCCGGGGGCTCAGCGTACGAGCAGTACTTC
-	TRBD1	TRBV10-1	TRBJ2-3	CASSLQGSTDTQYF	TGCGCCAGCAGCTTACAGGGGAGCACAGATACGCAGTATTTT
-	-	TRBV3-1	TRBJ2-3	CASGSFGTDTQYF	TGTGCCAGCGGGTCTTTCGGGACAGATACGCAGTATTTT
few	-	TRBV14	TRBJ2-3	CASSPRDRFTDTQYF	TGTGCCAGCAGCCCAAGAGACAGGTTCACAGATACGCAGTATTTT
few	-	TRBV12-3/TRBV12-4	TRBJ2-4	CASTIGLKNIRYF	TGTGCCAGCACCATAGGACTCAAAAACATTCGGTACTTC
many	TRBD1	TRBV13	TRBJ2-5	CASRRQGQETQYF	TGTGCCAGCAGGCGACAGGGACAAGAGACCCAGTACTTC
many	-	TRBV19	TRBJ1-5	CASSLSLSNQPQHF	TGTGCCAGTAGTTTATCGTTGAGCAATCAGCCCCAGCATTTT
many	-	TRBV27	TRBJ1-1	CASSPRTEIMNTEAFF	TGTGCCAGCAGTCCAAGGACGGAGATTATGAACACTGAAGCTTTCTTT
many	-	TRBV6-5	TRBJ2-6	CASSPRTTNSGANVLTF	TGTGCCAGCAGTCCCCGGACTACCAACTCTGGGGCCAACGTCCTGACTTTC
few	TRBD2	TRBV29-1	TRBJ2-7	CSVEVKSSGTYEQYF	TGCAGCGTTGAAGTAAAGTCTAGCGGAACCTACGAGCAGTACTTC
few	-	TRBV19	TRBJ2-3	CASSPGTDTDTQYF	TGTGCCAGTAGTCCAGGGACCGACACAGATACGCAGTATTTT
-	TRBD1	TRBV5-4	TRBJ2-5	CASSGGQGYETQYF	TGTGCCAGCAGCGGGGGACAGGGTTACGAGACCCAGTACTTC
-	-	TRBV12-3/TRBV12-4	TRBJ1-1	CASSLLGEKAFF	TGTGCCAGCAGTTTACTGGGTGAGAAAGCTTTCTTT
many	-	TRBV11-3	TRBJ2-2	CASSLEGITGELFF	TGTGCCAGCAGCTTAGAGGGGATCACCGGGGAGCTGTTTTTT
-	TRBD2	TRBV29-1	TRBJ2-7	CSASTGTSGSSYEQYF	TGCAGCGCTTCTACCGGGACTAGCGGAAGCTCCTACGAGCAGTACTTC
many	TRBD1	TRBV12-3/TRBV12-4	TRBJ2-1	CASSLGAHRGANEQFF	TGTGCCAGCAGTTTAGGGGCCCACAGGGGAGCCAATGAGCAGTTCTTC
many	-	TRBV20-1	TRBJ2-7	CSAREEGGTYEQYF	TGCAGTGCTAGAGAGGAGGGGGGGACCTACGAGCAGTACTTC
many	TRBD2	TRBV3-1	TRBJ2-7	CASSRAGAAYEQYF	TGTGCCAGCAGCCGAGCGGGGGCCGCCTACGAGCAGTACTTC
-	-	TRBV11-2	TRBJ2-1	CTSSLVRESEQFF	TGTACCAGCAGCTTAGTGAGGGAATCTGAGCAGTTCTTC
few	TRBD1	TRBV20-1	TRBJ1-1	CSARGQVKAAFF	TGCAGTGCTAGGGGACAGGTAAAGGCGGCTTTCTTT
many	TRBD1	TRBV11-2	TRBJ2-1	CASRKQGANYNEQFF	TGTGCCAGCAGAAAGCAGGGGGCGAACTACAATGAGCAGTTCTTC
few	-	TRBV19	TRBJ2-3	CASSTRVITDTQYF	TGTGCCAGTAGTACCCGGGTCATCACAGATACGCAGTATTTT
-	-	TRBV12-3/TRBV12-4	TRBJ2-2	CASSPVLTGELFF	TGTGCCAGCAGCCCAGTGCTCACCGGGGAGCTGTTTTTT
-	-	TRBV4-1	TRBJ2-4	CASSQVGRGIRVAKNIQYF	TGCGCCAGCAGCCAAGTGGGCAGGGGAATTCGAGTAGCCAAAAACATTCAGTACTTC
many	-	TRBV12-3/TRBV12-4	TRBJ1-2	CASSLRPGQLLYGYTF	TGTGCCAGCAGTTTACGACCTGGACAGCTGTTATATGGCTACACCTTC
-	-	TRBV3-1	TRBJ1-1	CASSPGAGVNTEAFF	TGTGCCAGCAGCCCAGGGGCAGGGGTCAACACTGAAGCTTTCTTT
many	-	TRBV7-9	TRBJ1-1	CASSLTGAWTEAFF	TGTGCCAGCAGCTTAACGGGGGCGTGGACTGAAGCTTTCTTT
many	TRBD1	TRBV3-1	TRBJ2-2	CASLRDRGRGTGELFF	TGTGCCAGCCTGCGGGACAGGGGGCGCGGCACCGGGGAGCTGTTTTTT
few	TRBD1	TRBV2	TRBJ2-1	CASSARTGSFLHEQFF	TGTGCCAGCAGTGCCAGGACAGGCAGTTTTTTACATGAGCAGTTCTTC